These T cell receptor beta chains were read from a single sample in a study of blood T cell repertoires in COVID-19. The assay was immunoSEQ multiplex PCR, and TCRdb's table has in-frame clones only and misses some. The repertoire holds 250,000 or so clones, with approximately 90% as singletons. Material: PBMCs or T cells enriched from blood (not recorded which). The receptors were gathered from a woman between 40 and 55 years old with acute COVID-19. Both conserved end residues are part of each CDR3. The D gene is left open where the match is weak. Size is omitted from some rows. Given values are once, few, many or a class for expanded clones.

J: TRBJ1-1; D: NA; size: once; V: TRBV19; length: 12; DNA: TGTGCCAGCAGGGGTGTGAACACTGAAGCTTTCTTT; CDR3: CASRGVNTEAFF
J: TRBJ2-1; D: NA; size: NA; V: TRBV9; length: 14; DNA: TGTGCCAGCAGCGAGCGGGTAGACTACAATGAGCAGTTCTTC; CDR3: CASSERVDYNEQFF
J: TRBJ1-1; D: NA; size: NA; V: TRBV29-1; length: 14; DNA: TGCAGCGCCGGATCGGCGGGGGGCGCGGCTGAAGCTTTCTTT; CDR3: CSAGSAGGAAEAFF
J: TRBJ2-1; D: TRBD2; size: NA; V: TRBV6-6; length: 15; DNA: TGTGCCAGCAGTAGCCGTGGGACTAGCCGGGATGAGCAGTTCTTC; CDR3: CASSSRGTSRDEQFF
J: TRBJ2-3; D: TRBD2; size: NA; V: TRBV3-1/TRBV3-2; length: 16; DNA: TGTGCCAGCAGCCGCAGCCTAGGCGGGGGGACAGATACGCAGTATTTT; CDR3: CASSRSLGGGTDTQYF
J: TRBJ2-2; D: NA; size: NA; V: TRBV5-5; length: 18; DNA: TGTGCCAGCAGCTTGTATTACCCCCCGCTACCGAACACCGGGGAGCTGTTTTTT; CDR3: CASSLYYPPLPNTGELFF
J: TRBJ2-2; D: NA; size: NA; V: TRBV21-1; length: 18; DNA: TGTGCCAGCAGCTTCCCGGGACAGGGAACTGTAATTTCCGGGGAGCTGTTTTTT; CDR3: CASSFPGQGTVISGELFF
J: TRBJ1-2; D: TRBD1; size: NA; V: TRBV24-1; length: 15; DNA: TGTGCCACCAGTGATTCCGGGACAGGGGGCTGGGGCTACACCTTC; CDR3: CATSDSGTGGWGYTF
J: TRBJ1-5; D: NA; size: NA; V: TRBV3-1/TRBV3-2; length: 14; DNA: TGTGCCAGCAGCCTATGGACAGATCGGCAGCCCCAGCATTTT; CDR3: CASSLWTDRQPQHF
J: TRBJ2-2; D: TRBD2; size: NA; V: TRBV6-4; length: 15; DNA: TGTGCCAGCAGTGAAAGCGGGGGGACCACCGGGGAGCTGTTTTTT; CDR3: CASSESGGTTGELFF
J: TRBJ2-6; D: NA; size: NA; V: TRBV7-2; length: 18; DNA: TGTGCCAGCAGCTTTTGGGCCCTAAGTTACTCTGGGGCCAACGTCCTGACTTTC; CDR3: CASSFWALSYSGANVLTF
J: TRBJ1-1; D: TRBD1; size: few; V: TRBV30; length: 12; DNA: TGTGCCTGGAGGGGGGGACAGGGGTTGGCTTTCTTT; CDR3: CAWRGGQGLAFF
J: TRBJ2-7; D: NA; size: NA; V: TRBV6-5; length: 14; DNA: TGTGCCAGCAGTTCCTTGACAGATCTCTACGAGCAGTACTTC; CDR3: CASSSLTDLYEQYF
J: TRBJ1-1; D: TRBD1; size: NA; V: TRBV7-2; length: 14; DNA: TGTGCCAGCAGCTTTGGGGGACAGGGGTCTGAAGCTTTCTTT; CDR3: CASSFGGQGSEAFF
J: TRBJ1-1; D: TRBD1; size: NA; V: TRBV6-5; length: 12; DNA: TGTGCCAGCAGAGGGACAGGGGGTGAAGCTTTCTTT; CDR3: CASRGTGGEAFF
J: TRBJ1-1; D: TRBD1; size: NA; V: TRBV10-1; length: 14; DNA: TGCGCCAGCAGTGATCAGGGGGTGAACACTGAAGCTTTCTTT; CDR3: CASSDQGVNTEAFF
J: TRBJ2-3; D: NA; size: NA; V: TRBV24-1; length: 14; DNA: TGTGCCACCAGTGATCCAGGGGGCACAGATACGCAGTATTTT; CDR3: CATSDPGGTDTQYF
J: TRBJ1-4; D: TRBD1; size: NA; V: TRBV30; length: 15; DNA: TGTGCCTGGAGTGTAGGCGGACAGGGAGGCGAAAAACTGTTTTTT; CDR3: CAWSVGGQGGEKLFF
J: TRBJ2-3; D: TRBD1; size: NA; V: TRBV20-1; length: 16; DNA: TGCAGTGCTAGTGCGAACAGGGGGCTGTCAGCAAATACGCAGTATTTT; CDR3: CSASANRGLSANTQYF
J: TRBJ2-7; D: NA; size: few; V: TRBV7-2; length: 15; DNA: TGTGCCAGCAGTTACACTCCGGGTGAGATCTACGAGCAGTACTTC; CDR3: CASSYTPGEIYEQYF
J: TRBJ2-5; D: TRBD1; size: few; V: TRBV7-9; length: 17; DNA: TGTGCCAGCAGCGGGACCGCCCCGGGACAGGGGCAAGAGACCCAGTACTTC; CDR3: CASSGTAPGQGQETQYF
J: TRBJ2-5; D: TRBD2; size: NA; V: TRBV7-2; length: 15; DNA: TGTGCCAGCAGCTTAAGGACTAGCGCGGGGGAGACCCAGTACTTC; CDR3: CASSLRTSAGETQYF
J: TRBJ2-7; D: TRBD1; size: NA; V: TRBV27; length: 16; DNA: TGTGCCAGCAGTTCACTACAGGGGCGTAGCTCCTACGAGCAGTACTTC; CDR3: CASSSLQGRSSYEQYF
J: TRBJ1-4; D: NA; size: NA; V: TRBV5-1; length: 14; DNA: TGCGCCAGCAGCTTTTCGCCAGCTAATGAAAAACTGTTTTTT; CDR3: CASSFSPANEKLFF
J: TRBJ2-7; D: TRBD1; size: NA; V: TRBV5-1; length: 16; DNA: TGCGCCAGCAGCTTTGGGGGGACAGGGGGCTCCTACGAGCAGTACTTC; CDR3: CASSFGGTGGSYEQYF
J: TRBJ1-2; D: NA; size: NA; V: TRBV5-6; length: 14; DNA: TGTGCCAGCAGCTTGAAAGGGGCGGGGTATGGCTACACCTTC; CDR3: CASSLKGAGYGYTF
J: TRBJ1-6; D: NA; size: few; V: TRBV7-9; length: 17; DNA: TGTGCCAGCAGCCCGGACGGACTCCAAGTCTATAATTCACCCCTCCACTTT; CDR3: CASSPDGLQVYNSPLHF
J: TRBJ1-2; D: NA; size: NA; V: TRBV15; length: 14; DNA: TGTGCCACCAGCTTGGGCCACGGCAGTAGGGGCTACACCTTC; CDR3: CATSLGHGSRGYTF
J: TRBJ1-3; D: NA; size: NA; V: TRBV4-1; length: 16; DNA: TGCGCCAGCAGCCAAGACGACAGTAGCTCTGGAAACACCATATATTTT; CDR3: CASSQDDSSSGNTIYF
J: TRBJ2-2; D: NA; size: NA; V: TRBV9; length: 14; DNA: TGTGCCAGCAGCCTAAGACTAGTAACTGGGGAGCTGTTTTTT; CDR3: CASSLRLVTGELFF
J: TRBJ2-2; D: NA; size: few; V: TRBV7-6; length: 15; DNA: TGTGCCAGCAGTTTAGGGGGCGGGAGCACCGGGGAGCTGTTTTTT; CDR3: CASSLGGGSTGELFF
J: TRBJ2-1; D: TRBD2; size: NA; V: TRBV29-1; length: 13; DNA: TGCAGCCTGGGGCGGGAGGGCCGATATGAGCAGTTCTTC; CDR3: CSLGREGRYEQFF
J: TRBJ1-6; D: TRBD1; size: NA; V: TRBV19; length: 14; DNA: TGTGCCAGTAGTACGGGGACAGGGGGCTCACCCCTCCACTTT; CDR3: CASSTGTGGSPLHF
J: TRBJ1-1; D: NA; size: NA; V: TRBV6-5; length: 16; DNA: TGTGCCAGCAGTTCCCGACCGGGGACTTTGTTTGCTGAAGCTTTCTTT; CDR3: CASSSRPGTLFAEAFF
J: TRBJ1-1; D: NA; size: NA; V: TRBV21-1; length: 16; DNA: TGTGCCAGCAGCAAACTGTTAAGCTTCCGGAACACTGAAGCTTTCTTT; CDR3: CASSKLLSFRNTEAFF
J: TRBJ1-5; D: NA; size: once; V: TRBV7-9; length: 14; DNA: TGTGCCAGCAGCTTAGAAAGCCAGGGTCAGCCCCAGCATTTT; CDR3: CASSLESQGQPQHF
J: TRBJ2-3; D: NA; size: NA; V: TRBV2; length: 15; DNA: TGTGCCAGCAAAGGGTCTATCGGGGTCCCGGCCGCGCAGTATTTT; CDR3: CASKGSIGVPAAQYF
J: TRBJ1-6; D: TRBD1; size: NA; V: TRBV7-2; length: 15; DNA: TGTGCCAGCAGCTTAGAGGGGACAGGGCCTTCACCCCTCCACTTT; CDR3: CASSLEGTGPSPLHF
J: TRBJ1-2; D: TRBD1; size: NA; V: TRBV6-2/TRBV6-3; length: 15; DNA: TGTGCCAGCAGTTTAACGGACAGGGGATACTATGGCTACACCTTC; CDR3: CASSLTDRGYYGYTF
J: TRBJ2-3; D: NA; size: NA; V: TRBV12-3/TRBV12-4; length: 13; DNA: TGTGCCAGCAGCTTTCAGGGGCCAGATACGCAGTATTTT; CDR3: CASSFQGPDTQYF
J: TRBJ2-2; D: TRBD1; size: NA; V: TRBV5-1; length: 16; DNA: TGCGCCAGCAGCCCCGGACAGGGCTCACACACCGGGGAGCTGTTTTTT; CDR3: CASSPGQGSHTGELFF
J: TRBJ1-2; D: TRBD1; size: NA; V: TRBV27; length: 15; DNA: TGTGCCAGCAGGCAAAGGGACAGGGCTAACTATGGCTACACCTTC; CDR3: CASRQRDRANYGYTF
J: TRBJ2-1; D: NA; size: NA; V: TRBV11-3; length: 14; DNA: TGTGCCAGCAGCCTTCGGGTCTCTTACAATGAGCAGTTCTTC; CDR3: CASSLRVSYNEQFF
J: TRBJ2-3; D: TRBD2; size: NA; V: TRBV3-1/TRBV3-2; length: 15; DNA: TGTGCCAGCAGCCATGGCGGGAGGGTAGAAGATACGCAGTATTTT; CDR3: CASSHGGRVEDTQYF
J: TRBJ2-1; D: NA; size: NA; V: TRBV9; length: 14; DNA: TGTGCCAGCAGCAACAGGGCAGGAAACAATGAGCAGTTCTTC; CDR3: CASSNRAGNNEQFF
J: TRBJ2-3; D: NA; size: NA; V: TRBV18; length: 14; DNA: TGTGCCAGCTCACCACTCGGGAGCACAGATACGCAGTATTTT; CDR3: CASSPLGSTDTQYF
J: TRBJ2-1; D: NA; size: NA; V: TRBV11-3; length: 13; DNA: TGTGCCAGCAGCCTTACTCAAACCCACGAGCAGTTCTTC; CDR3: CASSLTQTHEQFF
J: TRBJ1-4; D: NA; size: NA; V: TRBV11-2; length: 13; DNA: TGTGCCAGCAGCTTCGGAGGGCACGAAAAACTGTTTTTT; CDR3: CASSFGGHEKLFF
J: TRBJ2-1; D: TRBD2; size: NA; V: TRBV19; length: 14; DNA: TGTGCCAGTGAACTAGCGGGAGTGGGTAATGAGCAGTTCTTC; CDR3: CASELAGVGNEQFF
J: TRBJ1-6; D: TRBD1; size: few; V: TRBV5-6; length: 15; DNA: TGTGCCAGCAGCTCGGACAGGCTATATAATTCACCCCTCCACTTT; CDR3: CASSSDRLYNSPLHF
J: TRBJ2-7; D: NA; size: NA; V: TRBV29-1; length: 13; DNA: TGCAGCGTTGAACCGGCAGGGGCCTACGAGCAGTACTTC; CDR3: CSVEPAGAYEQYF
J: TRBJ1-2; D: NA; size: NA; V: TRBV7-6; length: 13; DNA: TGTGCCAGCAGCGAAAGGGGGGGCTATGGCTACACCTTC; CDR3: CASSERGGYGYTF
J: TRBJ2-3; D: TRBD2; size: NA; V: TRBV19; length: 16; DNA: TGTGCCAGTAGCCTACTAGCGGGAGGGAGTACAGATACGCAGTATTTT; CDR3: CASSLLAGGSTDTQYF
J: TRBJ2-2; D: TRBD1; size: NA; V: TRBV19; length: 16; DNA: TGTGCCAGTAGTATTCAAGCCGGGACAGGGACCGGGGAGCTGTTTTTT; CDR3: CASSIQAGTGTGELFF
J: TRBJ1-1; D: NA; size: NA; V: TRBV3-1/TRBV3-2; length: 12; DNA: TGTGCCAGCAGCCAAGGAGGCGCTGAAGCTTTCTTT; CDR3: CASSQGGAEAFF